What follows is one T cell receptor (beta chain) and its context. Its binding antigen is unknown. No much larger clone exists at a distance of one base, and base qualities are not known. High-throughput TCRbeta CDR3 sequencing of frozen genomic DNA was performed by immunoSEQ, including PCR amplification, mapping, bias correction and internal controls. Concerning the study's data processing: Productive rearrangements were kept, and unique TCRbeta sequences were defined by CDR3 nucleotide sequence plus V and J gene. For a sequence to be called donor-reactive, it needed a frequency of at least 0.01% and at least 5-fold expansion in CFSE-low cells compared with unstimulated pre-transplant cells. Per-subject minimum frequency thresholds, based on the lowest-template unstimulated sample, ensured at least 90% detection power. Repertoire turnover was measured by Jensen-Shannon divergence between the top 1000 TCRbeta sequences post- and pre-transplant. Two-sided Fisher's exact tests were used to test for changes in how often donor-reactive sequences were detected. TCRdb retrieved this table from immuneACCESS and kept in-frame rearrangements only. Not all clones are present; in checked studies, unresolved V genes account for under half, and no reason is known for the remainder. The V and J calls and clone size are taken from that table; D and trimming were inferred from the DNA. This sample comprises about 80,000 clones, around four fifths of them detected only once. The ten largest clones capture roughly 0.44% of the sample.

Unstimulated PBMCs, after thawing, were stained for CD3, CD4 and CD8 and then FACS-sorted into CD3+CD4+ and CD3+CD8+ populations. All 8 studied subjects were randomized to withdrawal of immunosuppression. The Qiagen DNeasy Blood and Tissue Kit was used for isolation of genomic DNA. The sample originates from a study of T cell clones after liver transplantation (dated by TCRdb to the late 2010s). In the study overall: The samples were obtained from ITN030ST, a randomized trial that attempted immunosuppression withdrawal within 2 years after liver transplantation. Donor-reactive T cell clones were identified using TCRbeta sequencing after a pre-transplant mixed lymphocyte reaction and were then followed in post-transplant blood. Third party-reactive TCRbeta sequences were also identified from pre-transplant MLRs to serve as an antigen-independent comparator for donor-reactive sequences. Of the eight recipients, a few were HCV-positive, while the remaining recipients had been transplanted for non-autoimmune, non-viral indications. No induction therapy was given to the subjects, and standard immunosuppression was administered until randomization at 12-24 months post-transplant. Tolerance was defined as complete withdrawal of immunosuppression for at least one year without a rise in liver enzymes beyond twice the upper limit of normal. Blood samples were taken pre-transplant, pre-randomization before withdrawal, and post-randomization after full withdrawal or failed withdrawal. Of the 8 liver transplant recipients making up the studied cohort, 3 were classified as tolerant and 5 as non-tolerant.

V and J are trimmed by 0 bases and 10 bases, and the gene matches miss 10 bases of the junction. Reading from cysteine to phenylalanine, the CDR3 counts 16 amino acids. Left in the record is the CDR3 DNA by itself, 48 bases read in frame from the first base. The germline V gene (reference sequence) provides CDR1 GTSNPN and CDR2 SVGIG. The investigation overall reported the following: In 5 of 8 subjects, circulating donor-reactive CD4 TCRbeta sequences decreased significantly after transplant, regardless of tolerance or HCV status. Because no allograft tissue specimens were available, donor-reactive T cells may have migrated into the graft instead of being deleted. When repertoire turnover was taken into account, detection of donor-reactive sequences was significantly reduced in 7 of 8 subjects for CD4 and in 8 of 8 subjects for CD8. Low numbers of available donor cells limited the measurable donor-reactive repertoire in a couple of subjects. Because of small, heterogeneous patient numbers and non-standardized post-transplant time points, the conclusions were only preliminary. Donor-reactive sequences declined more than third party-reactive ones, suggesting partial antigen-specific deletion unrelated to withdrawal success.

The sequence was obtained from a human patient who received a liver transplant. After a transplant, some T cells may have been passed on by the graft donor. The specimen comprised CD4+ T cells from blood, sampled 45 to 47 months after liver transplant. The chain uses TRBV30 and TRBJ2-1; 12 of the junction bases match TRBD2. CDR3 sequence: CAWSVLPSGRAGEQFF. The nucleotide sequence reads TGTGCCTGGAGTGTACTTCCTAGCGGGAGGGCTGGAGAGCAGTTCTTC.